This T cell receptor (beta chain) emerged from a study of cytomegalovirus exposure and HLA in healthy donors. Study-level findings and limits: Both high specificity and high sensitivity reportedly marked the classifier's diagnosis of cytomegalovirus status.

With 60 Vbeta and 13 Jbeta primers, the PCR was carried out. Method: immunoSEQ multiplex PCR; TCRdb's copy keeps in-frame clones and lacks some. The sample holds more than 110,000 clones, around 80% seen once. This clone was seen a few times. The target antigen is unknown. This CDR3 contains 11 residues. Trimming removed 0 bases from V and 8 bases from J, with 5 bases in between. The germline V gene has CDR1 SGHRS and CDR2 YFSETQ. Sequenced: PBMCs. The receptor was isolated from a man aged 25 to 40 in good health and CMV-seropositive. This rearrangement joins TRBV5-1 to TRBJ1-1; D is undetermined. Here the CDR3 reads CASSLGAEAFF. DNA of the CDR3: TGCGCCAGCAGCTTGGGGGCAGAAGCTTTCTTT.